Detailed here is one T cell receptor beta chain. The protocol was immunoSEQ multiplex PCR, while the TCRdb copy is restricted to in-frame clones and leaves out a portion. The table has roughly 160,000 clones, 82% seen once. Cohort 3 recovery required two negative PCRs, clearance, or symptom resolution. The CDR3 has 13 residues. CDR1 is SGHRS and CDR2 is YFSETQ in the germline V gene. With 3 bases clipped from V and 9 bases from J, the junction kept 5 bases outside the gene matches. This sample is drawn from a study of blood T cell repertoires in COVID-19. The sequenced sample was PBMCs or T cells enriched from blood (not recorded which). The chain recombines TRBV5-1 with TRBJ2-1; 8 bases agree with TRBD2. The receptor's source is a man aged 55-75 years who had recovered from COVID-19. In DNA form, the CDR3 reads TGCGCCAGCAGCTCGGCGGGGGGCGGTGAGCAGTTCTTC. Translated, it gives CASSSAGGGEQFF.